Below, 2 T cell receptor beta chains from the same sample are listed, as sequenced in a study (TCRdb year 2016). Library prep was done by RT-PCR. For sequencing, an Illumina MiSeq was employed. TCRdb cleaned the public reads at Q25 with fastp, built clones with MiXCR and kept in-frame beta chains. Every distinct CDR3 protein forms one entry, paired with its most common genes and DNA. The sample profile shows more than 600,000 distinct CDR3 sequences; over 12% of them were found once. The ten largest clonotypes hold 3% to 4.5% of the sample. The sequenced material came from memory CD4+ T cells from blood. Every receptor here comes from a female donor in good health, serving as a healthy control.

This clonotype showed up just once. This chain uses TRBV28 with TRBJ2-7, with D unresolved. Trimming pared 4 bases from V and 3 bases from J, leaving 19 bases between. The CDR3 is 16 amino acids. Germline-derived CDR1 and CDR2 are MDHEN and SYDVKM. The CDR3 region has the DNA TGTGCCAGCAGTTCCTCTGACGGAATTGCCCACTACGAGCAGTACTTC. Translated, it gives CASSSSDGIAHYEQYF.

V gene TRBV7-2 combines with J gene TRBJ2-7; D is unclear. There are 14 residues in the CDR3. Trimming shortened V by 1 base and J by 7 bases, and 14 bases separated the two germline ends. Germline CDR1 and CDR2: SGHTA and FQGNSA. CDR3: CASSLERAVPEQYF. The DNA for the CDR3 is TGTGCCAGCAGCTTAGAACGAGCAGTACCAGAGCAGTACTTC.